What follows are 16 T cell receptor beta chains derived from one specimen sequenced in a study of shared clonotypes between healthy human individuals. Clones were read by immunoSEQ multiplex PCR, and TCRdb kept only the in-frame ones, dropping some. The sample shows about 2.5 million clones, 85% to 95% of them seen only once. Sequencing used naive CD4+ T cells from PBMCs. Described subset: CD45RA+ positively selected. The receptors originated from a young man in good health. Some clones in this sample may be carry-over from other donors' samples.

This clone was counted only a few times. The chain uses TRBV6-1 and TRBJ1-2, with D perhaps matching TRBD1 (5 bases). Germline CDR1 reads MNHNS; CDR2 reads SASEGT. The V end was cut by 4 bases, the J end by 6 bases, with 9 bases between. This CDR3 is built from 12 residues. This CDR3 reads CASSAGGDGYTF. CDR3 nucleotide sequence: TGTGCCAGCAGTGCTGGGGGGGATGGCTACACCTTC.

V gene TRBV18 combines with J gene TRBJ1-1, with a tentative D call TRBD1 (5 bases). Germline assignment: CDR1 KGHSH and CDR2 LQKENI. The germline V and J ends were trimmed by 2 bases and 3 bases, with 13 bases remaining between them. CDR3 length: 15 amino acids. The DNA of the CDR3 is TGTGCCAGCTCACCATCTCTCTCAGGGTACACTGAAGCTTTCTTT. This translates into CASSPSLSGYTEAFF.

This clone has a handful of counts. The sample holds other DNA sequences that translate to the same CDR3. The chain has TRBV7-3 and TRBJ1-2, with D possibly being TRBD1 (5 bases). V was shortened by 2 bases and J by 5 bases, with 9 bases between the two germline ends. CDR1 and CDR2 from the germline V gene are SGHTA and FQGTGA. The CDR3 has 13 amino acids. The CDR3: CASSLGQGYGYTF. The CDR3 DNA reads TGTGCCAGCAGCTTAGGGCAGGGATATGGCTACACCTTC. Based on the CDR3 plus reference TRBV7-3 and TRBJ1-2, the full variable domain is GAGVSQTPSNKVTEKGKYVELRCDPISGHTALYWYRQSLGQGPEFLIYFQGTGAADDSGLPNDRFFAVRPEGSVSTLKIQRTERGDSAVYLCASSLGQGYGYTFGSGTRLTVV.

The V gene is TRBV7-2, the J gene TRBJ2-3; 8 bases match TRBD2. Trimming cost V 11 bases and J 0 bases; bases outside gene matches: 4. The V gene's germline CDR1 is SGHTA and CDR2 FQGNSA. The CDR3 is 13 amino acids. CDR3 loop: CAGSSGSTDTQYF. For the CDR3, the DNA is TGTGCCGGCTCTAGCGGGAGCACAGATACGCAGTATTTT. The full variable domain, rest sourced from reference TRBV7-2 and TRBJ2-3, is GAGVSQSPSNKVTEKGKDVELRCDPISGHTALYWYRQSLGQGLEFLIYFQGNSAPDKSGLPSDRFSAERTGGSVSTLTIQRTQQEDSAVYLCAGSSGSTDTQYFGPGTRLTVL.

With regard to this clone: Other DNA sequences from this sample encode an identical CDR3 as well. This chain joins TRBV7-3 and TRBJ1-1; D ambiguous. The CDR3 covers 13 residues. V lost 3 bases and J 0 bases, leaving 5 bases between the germline ends. Germline V CDR1 and CDR2: SGHTA, FQGTGA. This CDR3 is CASSFRMNTEAFF. CDR3 DNA: TGTGCCAGCAGCTTTCGTATGAACACTGAAGCTTTCTTT. The complete variable domain, with remaining parts taken from reference TRBV7-3 and TRBJ1-1, reads GAGVSQTPSNKVTEKGKYVELRCDPISGHTALYWYRQSLGQGPEFLIYFQGTGAADDSGLPNDRFFAVRPEGSVSTLKIQRTERGDSAVYLCASSFRMNTEAFFGQGTRLTVV.

V is TRBV5-1 and J is TRBJ2-5, with D perhaps TRBD1 or TRBD2 (5 bases each). The germline V gene has CDR1 SGHRS and CDR2 YFSETQ. V dropped 4 bases and J dropped 1 base, with 17 bases sitting between them. There are 16 residues in the CDR3. Written as DNA, the CDR3 is TGCGCCAGCAGCCCTACCGGGACGGCCAGCCAAGAGACCCAGTACTTC. Residues: CASSPTGTASQETQYF.

The rearrangement joins TRBV18 to TRBJ2-5; TRBD2 aligns across 7 bases. The junction had 12 bases not matched to a gene; V was cut back by 6 bases and J by 5 bases. The CDR3 has 15 residues. Germline CDR1 reads KGHSH; CDR2 reads LQKENI. CDR3 coding DNA: TGTGCCAGCTCCCCGAATGGCCCGGGGGGTGAGACCCAGTACTTC. Translating gives CASSPNGPGGETQYF.

In regard to this clone: Within the sample, other DNA sequences also encode this same CDR3. The chain couples TRBV9 to TRBJ2-1; 8 bases align to TRBD2. The V and J ends lost 1 base and 4 bases, in that order; junction bases with no gene match: 4. Germline V CDR1 and CDR2: SGDLS, YYNGEE. CDR3 length: 15 amino acids. The CDR3 region is CASSVSGSLYNEQFF. The CDR3 region has the DNA TGTGCCAGCAGCGTAAGCGGGAGCCTATACAATGAGCAGTTCTTC.

The J gene is TRBJ2-4, the V gene TRBV5-1; TRBD2 is a possible D gene (6 bases). The CDR3 covers 14 residues. The V end lost 4 bases, the J end lost 6 bases, and 14 bases lay between the germline ends. Germline CDR1 and CDR2: SGHRS and YFSETQ. This CDR3 is CASSNGGRPNIQYF. CDR3 bases: TGCGCCAGCAGCAACGGGGGTCGACCAAACATTCAGTACTTC.

The chain couples TRBV23-1 to TRBJ1-4; D remains ambiguous. TRBV23-1 is designated an ORF whose function remains uncertain. The CDR3 loop spans 15 amino acids. V was clipped by 0 bases and J by 0 bases, with 5 bases between them. The CDR3: CASSQSNATNEKLFF. CDR3 nucleotide sequence: TGCGCCAGCAGTCAATCGAATGCAACTAATGAAAAACTGTTTTTT.

This chain connects TRBV4-1 to TRBJ2-1; D is unclear. V was cut by 1 base and J by 8 bases, with 12 bases left in between. Looked up from germline, CDR1 is MGHRA and CDR2 is YSYEKL. The CDR3 totals 14 residues. The CDR3 sequence is CASSQGRGRDEQFF. CDR3 coding DNA: TGCGCCAGCAGCCAAGGACGCGGCCGGGATGAGCAGTTCTTC.

The chain links TRBV19 to TRBJ1-5; D is undetermined. This CDR3 comprises 15 residues. The V and J ends lost 3 bases and 5 bases respectively, with 14 bases between them. In germline, CDR1 is LNHDA, CDR2 SQIVND (reference sequence). The CDR3 here is CASSIFRPQDQPQHF. CDR3 DNA: TGTGCCAGTAGTATTTTTCGGCCACAAGATCAGCCCCAGCATTTT.

This chain uses TRBV19 with TRBJ1-2; 7 bases are a match to TRBD1. Germline lookup yields CDR1 LNHDA and CDR2 SQIVND (reference sequence). The CDR3 extends over 14 amino acids. The V and J ends lost 5 bases and 4 bases, in that order; junction bases with no gene match: 7. This chain's CDR3 is CASSLPGQRYGYTF. The CDR3 region has the DNA TGTGCCAGTAGTTTACCGGGACAGCGCTATGGCTACACCTTC.

V is TRBV4-1 and J is TRBJ1-1, with 8 bases identical to TRBD1. CDR3 length: 13 amino acids. V trimming: 2 bases; J trimming: 10 bases; junction bases outside the gene matches: 6. Germline assignment: CDR1 MGHRA and CDR2 YSYEKL. The CDR3 DNA follows: TGCGCCAGCAGCCAAACACAGACAGGGGCAGCTTTCTTT. Its protein product is CASSQTQTGAAFF.

The J gene is TRBJ1-5, the V gene TRBV2; 7 bases are shared with TRBD1. CDR1 and CDR2 from the germline V gene are SNHLY and FYNNEI. The CDR3 runs to 15 residues. Trimming cost V 6 bases and J 2 bases; bases outside gene matches: 7. CDR3 loop: CASSGGTDRNQPQHF. DNA of the CDR3: TGTGCCAGCAGCGGAGGGACAGACCGCAATCAGCCCCAGCATTTT.

The chain combines TRBV18 with TRBJ2-1; 9 bases agree with TRBD2. The CDR3 is made up of 15 amino acids. Germline trimming cut 5 bases from V and 4 bases from J; bases unmatched to any gene: 6. Germline CDR1 reads KGHSH; CDR2 reads LQKENI. The CDR3 protein is CASSNATSGYNEQFF. DNA for the CDR3: TGTGCCAGCTCAAATGCGACTAGCGGATACAATGAGCAGTTCTTC.